This T cell receptor (beta chain) comes out of a study of T cells in Graves' hyperthyroidism and ophthalmopathy. Study-wide results and caveats: For ophthalmopathy, model prediction preceded onset by a median about 6.2 months.

RNA transcripts served as the template for amplifying TCR beta CDR3 regions. During a first-round RT-PCR of the TCR CDR3, the HTBI primer set was used. TCRdb re-called the multiplex PCR reads with MiXCR, one entry per CDR3 protein. The sample holds about half a million distinct CDR3 sequences, about 15% seen once. Regarding this clonotype: The target antigen is unknown.

The germline CDR1 and CDR2 sequences are SGHTS and YDEGEE. The CDR3 is 15 residues long. The V and J ends lost 0 bases and 2 bases, in that order; junction bases with no gene match: 1. Reasons for excluding patients were uncontrolled infection, other autoimmune disease, pregnancy or lactation. Sample: blood. The TCR originated in a woman aged 25 to 39 with Graves' ophthalmopathy. The gene calls are TRBV5-8 and TRBJ2-3; TRBD1 matches at 9 bases. This CDR3 reads CASSLGDRATDTQYF. CDR3 DNA sequence: TGTGCCAGCAGCTTGGGGGACAGGGCCACAGATACGCAGTATTTT. Looking up the rest from reference TRBV5-8 and TRBJ2-3 gives the full variable domain: EAGVTQSPTHLIKTRGQQATLRCSPISGHTSVYWYQQALGLGLQFLLWYDEGEERNRGNFPPRFSGRQFPNYSSELNVNALELEDSALYLCASSLGDRATDTQYFGPGTRLTVL.